This TCR beta chain was found in a study of blood T cells in healthy people across ages. Next came a second PCR, run for about 6 to 12 cycles, which used a sample-barcoded 5' primer along with a J-beta primer mix. With 12 random nucleotides, a template-switch adaptor tagged each individual cDNA molecule. TCRdb re-derived calls from the 5' RACE reads in MiXCR, one entry per CDR3 protein. The sample gives 750,000 or so distinct CDR3 sequences, around a quarter of which show up once; 8% to 10% is in the top ten. V was pared by 4 bases and J by 5 bases, with 6 bases between. Germline CDR1 MDHEN, CDR2 SYDVKM. This CDR3 comprises 11 residues. These data were likewise used in another study, on T cells of mothers and their children.

The rearrangement uses TRBV28 and TRBJ2-7; D is undetermined. This sequence was found in a boy younger than 18 in good health. The sequencing sample was made of blood. The CDR3 here is CASSWIHEQYF. The CDR3 DNA is TGTGCCAGCAGTTGGATCCACGAGCAGTACTTC.